Listed below are T cell receptor beta chains from one sample, sequenced in a study of control samples from healthy donors and cancer patients. Measured with immunoSEQ multiplex PCR; TCRdb has only the in-frame clones, and not every one. Here the sample spans 150,000 to 200,000 clones, 88% being singletons. Sequencing was done on a sample of blood. These receptors all come from a man younger than 35 in good health. CDR3s include the opening cysteine and the closing phenylalanine or tryptophan. The D gene is left open where the match is weak. Clone size is not always given. Where it is, it says once, few, many or a class for expanded clones.

TRBJ2-2 | TRBV10-2 | . | . | TGCGCCAGCAGTGACAGGGAAAAGCCCACCGGGGAGCTGTTTTTT | CASSDREKPTGELFF
TRBJ2-2 | TRBV6-5 | . | . | TGTGCCAGCACCCAAGGGGCCGGGGAGCTGTTTTTT | CASTQGAGELFF
TRBJ1-2 | TRBV7-2 | . | . | TGTGCCAGCAGCTTAGCCCCTAAGATGGCCGGGGGCTACACCTTC | CASSLAPKMAGGYTF
TRBJ2-5 | TRBV19 | . | . | TGTGCCAGTAGTAAGATAGGGGAGACCCAGTACTTC | CASSKIGETQYF
TRBJ2-7 | TRBV27 | TRBD1 | . | TGTGCCAGCAGTTACGGGACAGGGCCCTACGAGCAGTACTTC | CASSYGTGPYEQYF
TRBJ1-1 | TRBV7-2 | . | . | TGTGCCAGCAGCCCCCCCTTGAACACTGAAGCTTTCTTT | CASSPPLNTEAFF
TRBJ1-1 | TRBV6-6 | TRBD1 | . | TGTGCCAGCAGTTCCCCAATGGGACAGGGGATCACTGAAGCTTTCTTT | CASSSPMGQGITEAFF
TRBJ2-5 | TRBV7-8 | . | . | TGTGCCAGCAGCCCCCCCGGGCGGCGAAGCCAAGAGACCCAGTACTTC | CASSPPGRRSQETQYF
TRBJ1-1 | TRBV6-1 | . | . | TGTGCCAGCAGTGAAGTGGGGGGGGAGGGCACTGAAGCTTTCTTT | CASSEVGGEGTEAFF
TRBJ2-5 | TRBV5-6 | . | . | TGTGCCAGCAGCTCCTACGGGACACCCGAGACCCAGTACTTC | CASSSYGTPETQYF
TRBJ2-3 | TRBV3-1/TRBV3-2 | TRBD2 | . | TGTGCCAGCAGCCAACCGGGACTAGCCCGTGCAGATACGCAGTATTTT | CASSQPGLARADTQYF
TRBJ2-3 | TRBV28 | TRBD2 | . | TGTGCCAGCAGTAACCCGGGACTAGCCACAGATACGCAGTATTTT | CASSNPGLATDTQYF
TRBJ2-7 | TRBV5-1 | . | . | TGCGCCAGCAGCTTGGGGGTTGGCACTTACGAGCAGTACTTC | CASSLGVGTYEQYF
TRBJ2-7 | TRBV11-2 | . | . | TGTGCCAGCAGCTCTCAGGGAAAGGCCTACGAGCAGTACTTC | CASSSQGKAYEQYF
TRBJ2-1 | TRBV6-4 | . | . | TGTGCCAGCAGTCCCGCCGGGACCCCGGCCTACAATGAGCAGTTCTTC | CASSPAGTPAYNEQFF
TRBJ2-3 | TRBV3-1/TRBV3-2 | . | . | TGTGCCAGCAGCCACCCTACGCTGAGGGCAGATACGCAGTATTTT | CASSHPTLRADTQYF
TRBJ2-1 | TRBV6-2/TRBV6-3 | . | . | TGTGCCAGCAGTTCCAGGGCCTACAATGAGCAGTTCTTC | CASSSRAYNEQFF
TRBJ2-3 | TRBV6-5 | TRBD2 | . | TGTGCCAGCAGTTACGGTACTAGCGGAAGCACAGATACGCAGTATTTT | CASSYGTSGSTDTQYF
TRBJ2-1 | TRBV29-1 | TRBD2 | few | TGCAGCGCTGACCCTGAGGCGGGGGGGAGCAATGAGCAGTTCTTC | CSADPEAGGSNEQFF
TRBJ2-6 | TRBV18 | . | . | TGTGCCAGCTCATCCAACCTGAGGGGAGAGTCTGGGGCCAACGTCCTGACTTTC | CASSSNLRGESGANVLTF
TRBJ2-1 | TRBV5-1 | . | . | TGCGCCAGCTCCGACAGCTCCTACAATGAGCAGTTCTTC | CASSDSSYNEQFF
TRBJ2-7 | TRBV20-1 | . | few | TGCAGTGCTAATGAACCGGGACCGTACGAGCAGTACTTC | CSANEPGPYEQYF
TRBJ1-3 | TRBV14 | . | . | TGTGCCAGCAGCCAAGATGGGTGGGGCACCATATATTTT | CASSQDGWGTIYF
TRBJ1-6 | TRBV9 | TRBD1 | . | TGTGCCAGCAGCGACGGACAGGGGTGGGCTTCACCCCTCCACTTT | CASSDGQGWASPLHF
TRBJ2-5 | TRBV5-1 | . | . | TGCGCCAGCAGCCCGATGAACATCGGGGAGACCCAGTACTTC | CASSPMNIGETQYF
TRBJ1-2 | TRBV2 | . | . | TGTGCCAGCAGTGACGGACACTTTAACTATGGCTACACCTTC | CASSDGHFNYGYTF
TRBJ2-2 | TRBV18 | TRBD2 | . | TGTGCCAGCTCACCTAATCAGGGAGGGTCCACCGGGGAGCTGTTTTTT | CASSPNQGGSTGELFF
TRBJ1-6 | TRBV19 | . | . | TGTGCCAGTAGGTACAGGGACATTTCACCCCTCCACTTT | CASRYRDISPLHF
TRBJ1-2 | TRBV11-2 | TRBD1 | medium-sized | TGTGCCAGCAGCCCGTTGGGACAGGGGAACTATGGCTACACCTTC | CASSPLGQGNYGYTF
TRBJ2-7 | TRBV29-1 | . | . | TGCAGCGTTGAAGACCGGAGGAGCTCCTACGAGCAGTACTTC | CSVEDRRSSYEQYF
TRBJ1-1 | TRBV19 | . | . | TGTGCCAGTAGTCTCGCACACTTGAACACTGAAGCTTTCTTT | CASSLAHLNTEAFF
TRBJ1-1 | TRBV28 | . | few | TGTGCCAGCACCGAAGGCCCCGAGCTAGCTTTCTTT | CASTEGPELAFF
TRBJ2-7 | TRBV18 | . | . | TGTGCCAGCTCACCACGTTCTGCGGGGGCTCTCTACGAGCAGTACTTC | CASSPRSAGALYEQYF
TRBJ1-4 | TRBV30 | . | . | TGTGCCAGGGACGGAACTAATGAAAAACTGTTTTTT | CARDGTNEKLFF
TRBJ2-7 | TRBV19 | . | . | TGTGCCAGTAGTATACCCCCCCGTGGACACGGGGGCCACGAGCAGTACTTC | CASSIPPRGHGGHEQYF
TRBJ2-2 | TRBV5-1 | . | . | TGCGCCAGCAGCTTGGTGACAGGACCGAACACCGGGGAGCTGTTTTTT | CASSLVTGPNTGELFF
TRBJ2-3 | TRBV7-3 | . | . | TGTGCCAGCAGCCCCTGGGCCGGGCCCACAGATACGCAGTATTTT | CASSPWAGPTDTQYF
TRBJ2-1 | TRBV7-8 | . | . | TGTGCCAGCAACCCACTAGCTAGGGATGAGCAGTTCTTC | CASNPLARDEQFF
TRBJ2-5 | TRBV30 | . | . | TGTGCCTGGACTTGGGGGACGCTCCAAGAGACCCAGTACTTC | CAWTWGTLQETQYF
TRBJ2-1 | TRBV3-1/TRBV3-2 | . | once | TGTGCCAGCAGCCTGGGGGGGACAGCCTACAATGAGCAGTTCTTC | CASSLGGTAYNEQFF
TRBJ1-4 | TRBV19 | . | few | TGTGCCAGTAGTCCCCTCGGGGTCACTAATGAAAAACTGTTTTTT | CASSPLGVTNEKLFF
TRBJ1-6 | TRBV3-1/TRBV3-2 | TRBD1 | . | TGTGCCAGCAGCCAAGGGCGACAGGGGGGCTATAATTCACCCCTCCACTTT | CASSQGRQGGYNSPLHF
TRBJ1-1 | TRBV15 | . | . | TGTGCCACCAGCAGAGCAGGGGACCACACTGAAGCTTTCTTT | CATSRAGDHTEAFF
TRBJ1-1 | TRBV7-3 | . | . | TGTGCCAGCAGCTTACTAGTGAACACTGAAGCTTTCTTT | CASSLLVNTEAFF
TRBJ2-1 | TRBV11-1 | . | once | TGTGCCAGCAGCCCCTTAGGGCAGCGCACACTGAATGAGCAGTTCTTC | CASSPLGQRTLNEQFF